Shown below are 9 T cell receptor beta chains from a single sample sequenced in a study of early T cells in non-severe SARS-CoV-2 infection. One entry per CDR3 protein results from TCRdb running MiXCR on the 5' RACE reads. The data hold fewer than 55,000 distinct CDR3 sequences, with under 7.5% observed a single time. Sequenced input: whole blood. The origin of the receptors is an adult who was a healthcare worker with PCR-confirmed SARS-CoV-2 infection or an uninfected control (not recorded which).

The V and J genes are TRBV5-1 and TRBJ1-1; TRBD1 aligns across 11 bases. The CDR3 is 15 amino acids. V dropped 4 bases and J dropped 5; count of bases not matched to a gene: 7. Germline CDR1 SGHRS, CDR2 YFSETQ. In DNA, the CDR3 is TGCGCCAGCAGCGGCGGACAGGGGGCGATAACTGAAGCTTTCTTT. It encodes CASSGGQGAITEAFF.

The chain recombines TRBV28 with TRBJ2-5; D might be TRBD2 (6 bases). Germline V CDR1 and CDR2: MDHEN, SYDVKM. This CDR3 region has 15 residues. The V end lost 4 bases, the J end lost 6 bases, and 18 bases lay between the germline ends. The CDR3 coding sequence is TGTGCCAGCAGTTCTCGGACTACTTTTCGGCAGACCCAGTACTTC. Translated: CASSSRTTFRQTQYF.

This clonotype was recorded many times. The chain carries TRBV19 and TRBJ1-5; weak D call: TRBD1 (5 bases). Between the trimmed V and J ends, which lost 5 bases and 6 bases, there was a span of 17 bases. The germline V gene has CDR1 LNHDA and CDR2 SQIVND (reference sequence). CDR3 length: 15 amino acids. The CDR3 spells CASSQNAGDGQPQHF. As DNA, the CDR3 is TGTGCCAGTAGTCAGAATGCGGGGGACGGTCAGCCCCAGCATTTT.

This rearrangement joins TRBV7-6 to TRBJ2-1, with 9 bases lining up with TRBD2. In germline, CDR1 is SGHVS, CDR2 FNYEAQ. This CDR3 is built from 18 residues. The V gene end was trimmed by 0 bases and the J gene end by 4 bases; junction bases not matched to a gene: 10. CDR3 sequence reads: CASSLAPPRGGLYNEQFF. CDR3 coding DNA: TGTGCCAGCAGCTTAGCTCCACCGCGGGGGGGCCTTTACAATGAGCAGTTCTTC.

This clonotype was detected ten times or more. V is TRBV12-3 or TRBV12-4 and J is TRBJ1-1, with 8 bases that match TRBD1. Trimming at V came to 8 bases and at J to 4 bases, leaving 3 bases not matched to a gene. This CDR3 is built from 12 residues. CDR3 loop: CASRQGSTEAFF. CDR3 coding DNA: TGTGCCAGCCGACAGGGGAGCACTGAAGCTTTCTTT.

Ten or more counts support this clonotype. This sequence joins TRBV7-9 and TRBJ2-2, with D possibly being TRBD1 or TRBD2 (5 bases each). CDR1 is SEHNR, CDR2 FQNEAQ, per germline (reference sequence). The CDR3 length is 14 residues. Trimming shortened V by 4 bases and J by 5 bases, and 11 bases separated the two germline ends. Here the CDR3 reads CASSWGKETGELFF. CDR3 sequence (DNA): TGTGCCAGCAGCTGGGGGAAGGAAACCGGGGAGCTGTTTTTT.

This clonotype was recorded a few times. This chain connects TRBV20-1 to TRBJ1-1; TRBD1 matches 7 bases. The junction had 4 bases not matched to a gene; V was cut back by 6 bases and J by 0 bases. The CDR3 has 13 amino acids. CDR1 DFQATT and CDR2 SNEGSKA come from the germline V gene (reference sequence). CDR3 in amino acids: CSATTGMNTEAFF. The CDR3 DNA sequence: TGCAGTGCCACGACAGGGATGAACACTGAAGCTTTCTTT.

The chain joins TRBV7-9 to TRBJ2-1; TRBD1 is a possible D gene (7 bases). Germline-derived CDR1 and CDR2 are SEHNR and FQNEAQ (reference sequence). This CDR3 has 15 amino acids. The V end was cut by 7 bases, the J end by 4 bases, with 17 bases between. The CDR3 is CASIWGDRFYNEQFF. Here the CDR3 DNA reads TGTGCCAGCATTTGGGGGGACAGATTTTACAATGAGCAGTTCTTC.

This clonotype was detected ten times or more. The chain has TRBV30 and TRBJ1-3; unclear D gene. Per the germline V gene, CDR1 is GTSNPN and CDR2 is SVGIG (reference sequence). V lost 6 bases to trimming and J lost 0 bases, with 9 bases between them. The CDR3 contains 13 residues. Written as DNA, the CDR3 is TGTGCCTGTATTATTTACTCTGGAAACACCATATATTTT. It encodes CACIIYSGNTIYF.